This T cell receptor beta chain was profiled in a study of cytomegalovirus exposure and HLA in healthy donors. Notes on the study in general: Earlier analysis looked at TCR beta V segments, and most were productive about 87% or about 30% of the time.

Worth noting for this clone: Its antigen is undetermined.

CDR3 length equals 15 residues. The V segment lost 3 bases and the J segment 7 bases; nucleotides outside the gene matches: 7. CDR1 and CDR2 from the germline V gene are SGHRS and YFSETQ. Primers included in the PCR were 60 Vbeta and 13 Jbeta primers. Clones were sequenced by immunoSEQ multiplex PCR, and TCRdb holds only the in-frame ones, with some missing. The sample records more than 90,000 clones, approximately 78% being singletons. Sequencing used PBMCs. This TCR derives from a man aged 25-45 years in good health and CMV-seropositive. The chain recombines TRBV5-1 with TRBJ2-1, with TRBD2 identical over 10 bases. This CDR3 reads CASSSGLATRNEQFF. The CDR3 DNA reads TGCGCCAGCAGCTCGGGACTAGCGACGAGGAATGAGCAGTTCTTC.